The source of this TCR beta chain is a study of blood T cell repertoires in COVID-19. Turning to the study itself: From T cells, B-cell-depleted T cells, or PBMCs came the material, which was cDNA or gDNA.

This CDR3 region has 18 residues. V gave up 2 bases and J gave up 3 bases, with 22 bases separating them. Looked up from germline, CDR1 is MNHNS and CDR2 is SASEGT. Original methodology: Amplification from reference gene primers served as the basis for estimated nucleated cell counts. The assay was immunoSEQ multiplex PCR, and TCRdb's table has in-frame clones only and misses some. V and J calls and clone size come straight from that table; D and trimming were deduced from the DNA. The sample lists roughly 150,000 clones; about 86% were seen once. This sequence originates from a woman in her 70s who had recovered from COVID-19. The chain combines TRBV6-1 with TRBJ1-2; D possibly corresponds to TRBD1 (6 bases). The sequencing input was peripheral blood. CDR3 protein: CASSEIVGRGGSDYGYTF. CDR3 DNA sequence: TGTGCCAGCAGTGAAATCGTTGGTAGGGGGGGGTCCGACTATGGCTACACCTTC.